Below are 32 T cell receptor beta chains sequenced from a single sample in a study of blood T cells in healthy people across ages. Using a J-beta primer mix together with a sample-barcoded 5' primer, a second PCR was run for roughly 6 to 11 cycles. A single record per CDR3 protein comes from TCRdb applying MiXCR to the 5' RACE reads. Found here are 1.5 million or so distinct CDR3 sequences, around 40% of them singletons; the top ten hold about 3.8%. The specimen was blood. The source is a woman younger than 35 in good health.

The chain employs TRBV5-1 and TRBJ1-1; 9 nucleotides align to TRBD1. Losses at the gene ends were 3 bases for V and 1 base for J; bases not matched to a gene: 4. Germline-derived CDR1 and CDR2 are SGHRS and YFSETQ. The CDR3 sequence is 15 residues long. CDR3 protein: CASSWGQGGNTEAFF. CDR3 nucleotides: TGCGCCAGCAGCTGGGGACAGGGTGGGAACACTGAAGCTTTCTTT.

The chain has TRBV5-1 and TRBJ2-1; TRBD2 matches at 7 bases. Germline V gene sequence: CDR1 SGHRS, CDR2 YFSETQ. Unmatched junction bases numbered 5, after V lost 2 bases and J lost 9 bases. The CDR3 is 13 residues long. The CDR3 DNA follows: TGCGCCAGCAGCTTCCGTTCGGGAGGTGAGCAGTTCTTC. Residues: CASSFRSGGEQFF. Using reference TRBV5-1 and TRBJ2-1 for the parts outside the CDR3, the full variable domain is KAGVTQTPRYLIKTRGQQVTLSCSPISGHRSVSWYQQTPGQGLQFLFEYFSETQRNKGNFPGRFSGRQFSNSRSEMNVSTLELGDSALYLCASSFRSGGEQFFGPGTRLTVL.

This rearrangement joins TRBV27 to TRBJ1-5; no reliable D call. V was cut by 2 bases and J by 6 bases, with 14 bases left in between. CDR3 size: 15 residues. The germline V gene has CDR1 MNHEY and CDR2 SMNVEV (reference sequence). CDR3: CASSLRAAQSQPQHF. CDR3 nucleotides: TGTGCCAGCAGTTTAAGGGCAGCACAAAGTCAGCCCCAGCATTTT.

This clonotype turned up a few times. This chain links TRBV9 with TRBJ2-1; 8 bases map to TRBD2. Trimming at V came to 0 bases and at J to 5 bases, leaving 4 bases not matched to a gene. Germline CDR1 SGDLS, CDR2 YYNGEE. This CDR3 has 15 residues. In nucleotides, the CDR3 is TGTGCCAGCAGCGTAGTGGGACTAGGGGACAATGAGCAGTTCTTC. It codes for CASSVVGLGDNEQFF.

The chain links TRBV28 to TRBJ1-2; D is unresolved. This CDR3 comprises 13 residues. Trimming took off 5 bases at V and 4 bases at J, with 11 bases between the two ends. Germline CDR1 reads MDHEN; CDR2 reads SYDVKM. In DNA form, the CDR3 reads TGTGCCAGCAGTGTATTTCAGCTCTATGGCTACACCTTC. It specifies CASSVFQLYGYTF.

This sequence joins TRBV20-1 and TRBJ2-1; 8 bases match TRBD2. After removal of 0 bases from V and 1 base from J, the junction contained 14 bases not matched to a gene. The germline gives CDR1 DFQATT, CDR2 SNEGSKA (reference sequence). The CDR3 consists of 19 residues. The CDR3 region has the DNA TGCAGTGCTAGAGATTTCAGAACTAGCGGCGATAGTTCCTACAATGAGCAGTTCTTC. Its protein product is CSARDFRTSGDSSYNEQFF.

The chain combines TRBV21-1 with TRBJ2-1; the DNA was not used to check the table's D call, TRBD1. TRBV21-1 is a recognized pseudogene. The CDR3 sequence is 18 residues long. CDR3 in DNA: TGTGCCAGCAGCAAAATGTATCACGGGGGGCACTCCTACAATGAGCAGTTCTTC. Protein sequence: CASSKMYHGGHSYNEQFF.

This clonotype was seen ten or more times. The J gene is TRBJ1-5, the V gene TRBV7-2; no reliable D call. Trimming shortened V by 2 bases and J by 3 bases, and 8 bases separated the two germline ends. The V gene's germline CDR1 is SGHTA and CDR2 FQGNSA. The CDR3 runs 14 residues. The CDR3, as DNA: TGTGCCAGCAGCTTAAGCAGCTCCAATCAGCCCCAGCATTTT. It yields the protein CASSLSSSNQPQHF.

V and J are TRBV12-3 or TRBV12-4 and TRBJ2-1; weak D call: TRBD2 (6 bases). V gave up 7 bases and J gave up 7 bases, with 20 bases separating them. This CDR3 is built from 15 residues. The CDR3 loop is CASIQWRDGRNEQFF. CDR3 in DNA: TGTGCCAGCATCCAGTGGCGGGACGGGAGAAATGAGCAGTTCTTC.

The rearrangement links TRBV20-1 to TRBJ1-2; possibly TRBD1 for D (5 bases). The CDR3 spans 15 residues. CDR1 and CDR2 from the germline V gene are DFQATT and SNEGSKA (reference sequence). Trimming removed 0 bases from V and 3 bases from J, with 14 bases in between. CDR3 in amino acids: CSARDRGDFYYGYTF. The CDR3 bases are TGCAGTGCTAGAGATAGGGGAGATTTTTACTATGGCTACACCTTC.

This clonotype was seen more than once but under ten times. The rearrangement joins TRBV19 to TRBJ2-7; D is perhaps TRBD1 (6 bases). CDR3 length: 14 residues. Trimming took 3 bases from V and 2 from J, leaving 11 bases between them. Germline V gives CDR1 LNHDA, CDR2 SQIVND (reference sequence). The CDR3 region has the DNA TGTGCCAGTAGTATCCGTCCAGGGGCCTACGAGCAGTACTTC. Its protein product is CASSIRPGAYEQYF.

This clonotype appeared a few times. The rearrangement uses TRBV7-9 and TRBJ1-2, with 7 bases that match TRBD1. The junction had 7 bases not matched to a gene; V was cut back by 5 bases and J by 4 bases. Germline lookup yields CDR1 SEHNR and CDR2 FQNEAQ (reference sequence). CDR3 size: 14 residues. The CDR3 reads CASSPVQGGYGYTF. CDR3 bases: TGTGCCAGCAGCCCGGTGCAGGGGGGCTATGGCTACACCTTC.

This clonotype was seen a few times. The chain is built from TRBV28 and TRBJ2-4; TRBD2 is a possible D gene (6 bases). CDR3 length: 14 amino acids. The V gene lost 7 bases and the J gene lost 2 bases, with 12 bases spanning the gap. CDR1 MDHEN and CDR2 SYDVKM come from the germline V gene. The DNA for the CDR3 is TGTGCCAGCATCAGTAGCGGTTCCAAAAACATTCAGTACTTC. It encodes CASISSGSKNIQYF.

The chain has TRBV4-2 and TRBJ1-4; D unclear. The length of the CDR3 is 14 residues. CDR1 is LGHNA, CDR2 YNFKEQ, per germline. V dropped 2 bases and J dropped 8 bases, with 12 bases sitting between them. In DNA form, the CDR3 reads TGTGCCAGCAGCCAAAAGGCCCTGCCGGAAAAACTGTTTTTT. Protein sequence: CASSQKALPEKLFF.

This clonotype came up a few times. Sequence at one end of the junction differs from germline and may be a read error. The chain employs TRBV30 and TRBJ2-3; 7 nucleotides agree with TRBD2. From germline, CDR1 is GTSNPN and CDR2 SVGIG (reference sequence). This CDR3 has 15 amino acids. The CDR3 sequence: CAWSAREAPTVTQYF. DNA of the CDR3: TGTGCCTGGAGTGCCCGGGAGGCCCCCACAGTTACGCAGTATTTT.

This clonotype was seen only a few times. V usage is TRBV2 and J usage is TRBJ2-1; TRBD2 aligns across 8 bases. Germline CDR1 is SNHLY and CDR2 is FYNNEI. J was trimmed by 6 bases and V by 7 bases; bases with no gene match: 8. The CDR3 is 14 residues long. The CDR3 DNA is TGTGCCAGCACCGTCGTAGCGGGAATCAATGAGCAGTTCTTC. It is translated as CASTVVAGINEQFF.

The rearrangement joins TRBV24-1 to TRBJ2-5; 9 bases map to TRBD1. CDR3 length equals 17 residues. Trimming cost V 3 bases and J 11 bases; bases outside gene matches: 18. Germline loops: CDR1 KGHDR, CDR2 SFDVKD. The CDR3 nucleotides read TGTGCCACCAGTGATACACCTGACAGGGGGATTTTTGGTGAGCAGTACTTC. Its protein is CATSDTPDRGIFGEQYF.

The V call is TRBV29-1, the J call TRBJ2-1; D is undetermined. This CDR3 region has 15 residues. Trimming removed 3 bases from V and 0 bases from J, with 12 bases in between. Germline V gene lookup returns CDR1 SQVTM and CDR2 ANQGSEA. The CDR3 spells CSVDEALSSYNEQFF. The CDR3 coding sequence is TGCAGCGTTGACGAGGCGCTTAGCTCCTACAATGAGCAGTTCTTC.

The chain is built from TRBV6-6 and TRBJ2-7; 7 positions match TRBD2. With V trimmed by 0 bases and J by 2 bases, 7 bases remained unmatched. CDR1 MNHNY and CDR2 SVGAGI come from the germline V gene (reference sequence). The CDR3 is made up of 16 amino acids. The DNA of the CDR3 is TGTGCCAGCAGTTACTCGGCGGGGGTCGGTACCTACGAGCAGTACTTC. Translated, it gives CASSYSAGVGTYEQYF.

Worth noting for this clonotype: The DNA is omitted, as the CDR3 cannot be located on it reliably, and the CDR3 follows TCRdb's listing. The rearrangement joins TRBV2 to TRBJ2-7; the table's D gene call, TRBD1, was not cross checked with the DNA. The CDR3 length equals 16 residues, ends included. CDR1 and CDR2 from the germline V gene are SNHLY and FYNNEI. CDR3: CASSDFRGQISYEQYF.

This rearrangement joins TRBV21-1 to TRBJ2-7; the D call in the table, TRBD1, was not verified against the DNA. TRBV21-1 is described as a pseudogene. The CDR3 has 18 residues. The CDR3 here is CASSKTFLRGTVSYEQYF. CDR3 nucleotides: TGTGCCAGCAGCAAAACATTCTTGCGGGGGACAGTATCCTACGAGCAGTACTTC.

This chain uses TRBV6-2 or TRBV6-3 with TRBJ1-2; perhaps TRBD1 as D (5 bases). This CDR3 spans 14 amino acids. Germline CDR1 is MNHEY and CDR2 is SVGEGT. Trimming took off 2 bases at V and 4 bases at J, with 11 bases between the two ends. The CDR3 sequence is CASSYIPGIYGYTF. Here the CDR3 DNA reads TGTGCCAGCAGTTACATCCCAGGGATCTATGGCTACACCTTC.

In this sample, this clonotype turned up a few times. CDR3 protein: CASSPRQGSMNTEAFF. In DNA form, the CDR3 reads TGTGCCAGCAGCCCTCGACAAGGAAGTATGAACACTGAAGCTTTCTTT. The chain links TRBV5-5 to TRBJ1-1; D is unclear. The CDR3 totals 16 residues. Looked up from germline, CDR1 is SGHKS and CDR2 is YYEKEE (reference sequence). V was clipped by 4 bases and J by 0 bases, with 16 bases between them.

In this sample, this clonotype turned up a few times. The V and J genes are TRBV6-2 or TRBV6-3 and TRBJ2-1; 10 bases are shared with TRBD2. Per germline, CDR1 MNHEY and CDR2 SVGEGT. The CDR3 runs to 14 residues. With V trimmed by 7 bases and J by 7 bases, 7 bases remained unmatched. CDR3 in amino acids: CASTEAGGYNEQFF. The CDR3 DNA sequence: TGTGCCAGCACCGAAGCGGGAGGGTATAATGAGCAGTTCTTC.

CDR3 region: CSARYPIKQYF. The CDR3 nucleotides read TGCAGTGCTAGATATCCTATTAAGCAGTACTTC. This chain uses TRBV20-1 with TRBJ2-5, with D uncertain. The V end lost 2 bases, the J end lost 11 bases, and 12 bases lay between the germline ends. The CDR3 has 11 amino acids. Per germline, CDR1 DFQATT and CDR2 SNEGSKA (reference sequence).

This clonotype was seen more than once but under ten times. The chain links TRBV9 to TRBJ1-2; weak D call: TRBD1 (5 bases). Trimming took 4 bases from V and 2 from J, leaving 18 bases between them. In germline, CDR1 is SGDLS, CDR2 YYNGEE. The CDR3 is 16 amino acids. CDR3 DNA: TGTGCCAGCAGCCCGGAGGGGTCGCGACTCAACTATGGCTACACCTTC. Translation: CASSPEGSRLNYGYTF.

This chain uses TRBV27 with TRBJ2-3, with 8 bases lining up with TRBD2. This CDR3 region has 15 residues. J was trimmed by 3 bases and V by 6 bases; bases with no gene match: 8. Germline assignment: CDR1 MNHEY and CDR2 SMNVEV (reference sequence). The CDR3 spells CASSLSGAETDTQYF. DNA for the CDR3: TGTGCCAGCAGCCTTAGCGGGGCCGAGACAGATACGCAGTATTTT.

This clonotype has only a few counts. The J gene is TRBJ2-2, the V gene TRBV20-1; D is unclear. The ends were cut back, 2 bases at V and 4 bases at J, with 11 bases in the middle. This CDR3 has 14 residues. The V gene's germline CDR1 is DFQATT and CDR2 SNEGSKA (reference sequence). The CDR3 spells CSARHSRSTGELFF. The CDR3 DNA reads as TGCAGTGCTAGACACTCCCGTAGCACCGGGGAGCTGTTTTTT.

This rearrangement joins TRBV10-3 to TRBJ2-7; 11 bases fit TRBD2. The CDR3 sequence is 14 residues long. Germline CDR1 is ENHRY and CDR2 is SYGVKD. V trimming: 7 bases; J trimming: 3 bases; junction bases outside the gene matches: 5. The CDR3 here is CAIKPGTSGYEQYF. In DNA form, the CDR3 reads TGTGCCATCAAACCCGGGACTAGCGGCTACGAGCAGTACTTC.

Of note for this clonotype: Possible read error: a much larger clone is one base away. The V gene is TRBV29-1, the J gene TRBJ2-1; D uncertain. Germline V gene data show CDR1 as SQVTM and CDR2 as ANQGSEA. The CDR3 has 14 residues. V was trimmed by 1 base and J by 8 bases, leaving 15 bases between them. As DNA, the CDR3 is TGCAGCGTTGAAGGAGTCGACTGGCACGATGAGCAGTTCTTC. It translates to CSVEGVDWHDEQFF.

This clonotype was seen a handful of times. The CDR3 coding sequence is TGCAGTGCTAGAGCCAGGAGCAATCAGCCCCAGCATTTT. It translates to CSARARSNQPQHF. The chain combines TRBV20-1 with TRBJ1-5; D gene uncertain. Germline CDR1 DFQATT, CDR2 SNEGSKA (reference sequence). V was cut by 1 base and J by 1 base, with 5 bases left in between. This CDR3 has 13 amino acids.

This clonotype was picked up a small number of times. The rearrangement links TRBV11-2 to TRBJ2-3; TRBD2 agrees at 9 bases. CDR3 length: 14 amino acids. The J segment lost 6 bases and the V segment lost 7 bases, leaving 8 bases of the junction unmatched. The germline CDR1 and CDR2 sequences are SGHAT and FQNNGV. In DNA form, the CDR3 reads TGTGCCAGCATCAGACGAGCGGGGGGTGATACGCAGTATTTT. Translation: CASIRRAGGDTQYF.